This T cell receptor (beta chain) is drawn from a study of CD8+CD57+ T cells in acquired aplastic anemia. Whole-study context: Sorting CD4+ and CD8+ cells gave DNA averaging approximately 2.9 ug.

The CDR3 loop spans 15 amino acids. V shed 10 bases and J 1 base; nucleotides not matched to a gene: 11. The germline gives CDR1 LNHDA, CDR2 SQIVND (reference sequence). This clonotype was detected many times. The antigen remains unidentified. The sequenced patients had an expansion of CD8+CD57+ cells seen by flow cytometry. Among the patients, none had received any therapy at the time of blood sampling. TCR beta VDJ and CDR3 profiling used genomic DNA as template. TCRdb reprocessed the reads via MiXCR and lists one record per CDR3 protein. The data hold approximately 130,000 distinct CDR3 sequences, with almost 40% observed a single time. Overall study findings and caveats: Researchers report that twenty-nine CD8+ CDR3 sequences appeared in both patients and controls.

The V gene is TRBV19, the J gene TRBJ2-7, with TRBD2 identical over 9 bases. Material: sorted CD4+, CD8+, or CD8+CD57+ T cells (not recorded which) from PBMCs. The source of this sequence is a human donor with aplastic anemia. This chain's CDR3 is CATSEVAGDSYEQYF. As DNA, the CDR3 is TGTGCCACCTCCGAGGTAGCGGGAGATTCCTACGAGCAGTACTTC.